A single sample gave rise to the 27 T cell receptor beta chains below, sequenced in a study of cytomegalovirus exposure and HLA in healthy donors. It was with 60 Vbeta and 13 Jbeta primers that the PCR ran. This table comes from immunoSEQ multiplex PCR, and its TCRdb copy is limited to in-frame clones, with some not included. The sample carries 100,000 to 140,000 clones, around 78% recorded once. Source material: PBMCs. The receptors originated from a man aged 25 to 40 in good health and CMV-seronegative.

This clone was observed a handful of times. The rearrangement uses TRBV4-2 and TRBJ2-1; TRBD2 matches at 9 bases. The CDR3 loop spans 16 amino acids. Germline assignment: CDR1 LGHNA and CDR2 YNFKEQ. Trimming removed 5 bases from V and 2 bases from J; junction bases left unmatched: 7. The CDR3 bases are TGTGCCAGCAGCTACGTTAGCGGGGGCACCTACAATGAGCAGTTCTTC. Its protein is CASSYVSGGTYNEQFF.

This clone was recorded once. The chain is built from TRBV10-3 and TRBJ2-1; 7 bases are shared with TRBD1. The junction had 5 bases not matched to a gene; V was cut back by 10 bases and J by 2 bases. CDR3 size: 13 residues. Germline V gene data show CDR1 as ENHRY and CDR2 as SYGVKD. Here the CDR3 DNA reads TGTGCCACCGGGACAGTCACCTACAATGAGCAGTTCTTC. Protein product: CATGTVTYNEQFF.

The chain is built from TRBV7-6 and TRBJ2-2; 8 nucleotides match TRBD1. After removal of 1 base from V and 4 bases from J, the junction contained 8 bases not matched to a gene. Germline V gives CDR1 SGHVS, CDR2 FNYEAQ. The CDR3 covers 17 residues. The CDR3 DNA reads TGTGCCAGCAGCTTAGGATGGACAGGGTGGGGCACCGGGGAGCTGTTTTTT. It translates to CASSLGWTGWGTGELFF.

CDR3 nucleotides: TGTGCCAGCTCATCGAGGAGGGGCGCAACTAATGAAAAACTGTTTTTT. It encodes CASSSRRGATNEKLFF. The chain combines TRBV18 with TRBJ1-4; maybe TRBD1 (5 bases). Germline V gene lookup returns CDR1 KGHSH and CDR2 LQKENI. Trimming removed 5 bases at V and 0 bases at J, with 13 bases between. The CDR3 sequence is 16 residues long.

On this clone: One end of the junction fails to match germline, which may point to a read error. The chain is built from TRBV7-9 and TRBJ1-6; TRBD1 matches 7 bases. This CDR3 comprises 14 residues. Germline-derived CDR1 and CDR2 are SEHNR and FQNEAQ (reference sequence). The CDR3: CSSSPDRDGSPLHF. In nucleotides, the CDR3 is TGTTCCAGCAGCCCAGACAGGGATGGCTCACCCCTCCACTTT.

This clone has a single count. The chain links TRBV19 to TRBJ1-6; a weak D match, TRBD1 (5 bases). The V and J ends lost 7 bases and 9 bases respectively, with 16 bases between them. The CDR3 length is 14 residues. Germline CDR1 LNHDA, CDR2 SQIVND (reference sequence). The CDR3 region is CASKEGQVSSPLHF. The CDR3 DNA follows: TGTGCCAGTAAGGAGGGGCAGGTGAGTTCACCCCTCCACTTT.

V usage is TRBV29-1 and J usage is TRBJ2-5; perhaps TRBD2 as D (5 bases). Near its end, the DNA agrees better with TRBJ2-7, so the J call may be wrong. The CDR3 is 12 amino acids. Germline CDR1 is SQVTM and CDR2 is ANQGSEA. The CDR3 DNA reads TGCAGCGTGAAGAGGGCCGACTACGAGCAGTACTTC. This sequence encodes CSVKRADYEQYF.

The CDR3 is CASSFYGGSYNEQFF. Here the CDR3 DNA reads TGTGCCAGCAGCTTTTATGGAGGCAGCTACAATGAGCAGTTCTTC. The V and J genes are TRBV5-8 and TRBJ2-1; tentative D call: TRBD2 (5 bases). Trimming shortened V by 2 bases and J by 3 bases, and 12 bases separated the two germline ends. Per germline, CDR1 SGHTS and CDR2 YDEGEE. The CDR3 consists of 15 residues.

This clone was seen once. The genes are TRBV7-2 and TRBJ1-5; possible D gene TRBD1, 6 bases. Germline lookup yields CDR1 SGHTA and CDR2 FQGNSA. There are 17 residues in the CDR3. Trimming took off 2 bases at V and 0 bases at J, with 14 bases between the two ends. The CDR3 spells CASSLLRGPYSNQPQHF. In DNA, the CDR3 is TGTGCCAGCAGCTTACTCAGGGGACCATATAGCAATCAGCCCCAGCATTTT.

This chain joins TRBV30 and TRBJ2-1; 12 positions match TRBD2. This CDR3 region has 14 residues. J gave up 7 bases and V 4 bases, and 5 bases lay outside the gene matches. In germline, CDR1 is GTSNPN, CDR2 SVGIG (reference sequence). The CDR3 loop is CAWTTSGRWNEQFF. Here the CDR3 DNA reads TGTGCCTGGACAACTAGCGGGAGGTGGAATGAGCAGTTCTTC.

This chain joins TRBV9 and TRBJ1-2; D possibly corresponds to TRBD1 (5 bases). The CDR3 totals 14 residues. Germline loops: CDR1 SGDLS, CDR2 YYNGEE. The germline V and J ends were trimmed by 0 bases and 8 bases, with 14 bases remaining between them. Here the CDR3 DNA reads TGTGCCAGCAGCGTAGCTCTAGGGGCTGGAGGCTACACCTTC. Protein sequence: CASSVALGAGGYTF.

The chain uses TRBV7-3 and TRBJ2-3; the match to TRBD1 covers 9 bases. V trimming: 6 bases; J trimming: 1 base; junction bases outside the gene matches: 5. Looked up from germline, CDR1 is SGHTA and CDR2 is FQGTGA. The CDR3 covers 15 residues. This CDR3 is CASSSTGGRTDTQYF. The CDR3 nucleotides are TGTGCCAGCAGTTCTACAGGGGGCCGCACAGATACGCAGTATTTT.

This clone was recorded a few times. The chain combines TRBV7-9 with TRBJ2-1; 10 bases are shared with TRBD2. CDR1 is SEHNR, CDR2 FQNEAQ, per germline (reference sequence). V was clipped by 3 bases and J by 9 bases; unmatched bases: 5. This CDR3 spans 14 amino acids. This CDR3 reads CASSFLAGVGEQFF. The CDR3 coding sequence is TGTGCCAGCAGCTTCCTAGCGGGAGTTGGTGAGCAGTTCTTC.

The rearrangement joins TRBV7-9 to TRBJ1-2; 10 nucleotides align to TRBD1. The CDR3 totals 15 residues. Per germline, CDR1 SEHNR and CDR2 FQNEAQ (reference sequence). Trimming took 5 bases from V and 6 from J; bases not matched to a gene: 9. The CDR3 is CASSPNPGTGDGYTF. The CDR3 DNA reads TGTGCCAGCAGCCCGAACCCGGGGACAGGGGATGGCTACACCTTC.

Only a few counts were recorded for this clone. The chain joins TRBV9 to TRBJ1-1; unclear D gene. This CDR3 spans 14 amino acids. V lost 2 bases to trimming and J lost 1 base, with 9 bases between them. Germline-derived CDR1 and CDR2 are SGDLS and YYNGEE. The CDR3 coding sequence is TGTGCCAGCAGCGTGTTGTCAGGGAACACTGAAGCTTTCTTT. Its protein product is CASSVLSGNTEAFF.

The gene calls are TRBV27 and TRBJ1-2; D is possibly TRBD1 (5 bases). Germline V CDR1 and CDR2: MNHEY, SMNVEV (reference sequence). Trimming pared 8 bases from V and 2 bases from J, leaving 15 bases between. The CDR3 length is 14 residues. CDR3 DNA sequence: TGTGCCAGCGCGCGGGACGGTAAAAACTATGGCTACACCTTC. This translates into CASARDGKNYGYTF.

CDR3 region: CASSLYLAIRNEQFF. In DNA form, the CDR3 reads TGTGCCAGCAGCTTATACCTAGCGATTAGGAATGAGCAGTTCTTC. This rearrangement joins TRBV7-2 to TRBJ2-1; D is perhaps TRBD2 (6 bases). Germline V gives CDR1 SGHTA, CDR2 FQGNSA. The CDR3 has 15 residues. V was cut by 2 bases and J by 7 bases, with 15 bases left in between. Drawing the rest from reference TRBV7-2 and TRBJ2-1, the complete variable domain is GAGVSQSPSNKVTEKGKDVELRCDPISGHTALYWYRQSLGQGLEFLIYFQGNSAPDKSGLPSDRFSAERTGGSVSTLTIQRTQQEDSAVYLCASSLYLAIRNEQFFGPGTRLTVL.

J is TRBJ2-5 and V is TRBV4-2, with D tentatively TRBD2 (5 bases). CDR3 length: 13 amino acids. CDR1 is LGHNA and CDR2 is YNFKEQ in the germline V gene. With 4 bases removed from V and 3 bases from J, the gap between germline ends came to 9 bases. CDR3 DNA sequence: TGTGCCAGCAGCCCCAGCGGAAAAGAGACCCAGTACTTC. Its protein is CASSPSGKETQYF.

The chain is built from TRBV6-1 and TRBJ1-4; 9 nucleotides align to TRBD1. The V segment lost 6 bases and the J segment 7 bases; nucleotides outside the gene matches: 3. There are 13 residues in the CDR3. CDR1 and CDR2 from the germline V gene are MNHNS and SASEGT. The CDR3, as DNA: TGTGCCAGCAGCAACAGGGGGCCTGAAAAACTGTTTTTT. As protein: CASSNRGPEKLFF.

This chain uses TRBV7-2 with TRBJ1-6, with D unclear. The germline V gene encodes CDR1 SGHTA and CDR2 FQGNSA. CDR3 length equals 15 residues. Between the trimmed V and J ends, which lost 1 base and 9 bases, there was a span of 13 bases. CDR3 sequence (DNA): TGTGCCAGCAGCTTAGTGATCTATTCTGGTTCACCCCTCCACTTT. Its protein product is CASSLVIYSGSPLHF.

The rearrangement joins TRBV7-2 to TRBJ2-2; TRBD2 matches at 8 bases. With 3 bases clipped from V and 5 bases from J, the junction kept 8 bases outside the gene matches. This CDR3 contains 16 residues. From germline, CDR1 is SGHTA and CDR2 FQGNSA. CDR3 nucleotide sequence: TGTGCCAGCAGCTTTGATAGCGGGGCCTCGACCGGGGAGCTGTTTTTT. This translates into CASSFDSGASTGELFF.

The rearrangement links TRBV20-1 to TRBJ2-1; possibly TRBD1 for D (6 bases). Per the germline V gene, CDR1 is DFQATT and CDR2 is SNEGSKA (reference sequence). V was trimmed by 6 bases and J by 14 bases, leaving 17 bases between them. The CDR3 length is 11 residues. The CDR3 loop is CSAPSGPGEFF. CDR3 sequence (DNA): TGCAGTGCCCCCAGTGGGCCAGGGGAGTTCTTC.

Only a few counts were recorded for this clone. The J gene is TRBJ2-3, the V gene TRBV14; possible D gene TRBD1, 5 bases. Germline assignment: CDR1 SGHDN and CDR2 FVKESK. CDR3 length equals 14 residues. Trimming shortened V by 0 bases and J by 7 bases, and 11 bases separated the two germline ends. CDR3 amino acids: CASSQESQGYTQYF. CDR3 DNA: TGTGCCAGCAGCCAAGAGAGCCAGGGATATACGCAGTATTTT.

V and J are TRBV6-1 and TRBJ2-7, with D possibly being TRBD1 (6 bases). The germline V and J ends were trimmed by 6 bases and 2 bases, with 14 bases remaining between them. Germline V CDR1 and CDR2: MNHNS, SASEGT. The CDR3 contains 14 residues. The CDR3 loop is CASRGDIPPYEQYF. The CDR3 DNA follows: TGTGCCAGCAGGGGGGACATACCGCCCTACGAGCAGTACTTC.

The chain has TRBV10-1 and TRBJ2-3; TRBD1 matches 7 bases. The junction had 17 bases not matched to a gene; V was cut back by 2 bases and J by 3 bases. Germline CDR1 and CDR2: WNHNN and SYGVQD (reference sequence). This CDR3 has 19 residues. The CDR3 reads CASSEDRETGRRRTDTQYF. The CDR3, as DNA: TGCGCCAGCAGTGAGGACAGGGAGACCGGTCGCCGTCGTACAGATACGCAGTATTTT.

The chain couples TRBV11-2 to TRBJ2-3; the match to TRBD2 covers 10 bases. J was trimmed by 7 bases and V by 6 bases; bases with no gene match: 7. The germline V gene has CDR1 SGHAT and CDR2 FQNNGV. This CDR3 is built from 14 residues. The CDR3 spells CASSFGTSVYTQYF. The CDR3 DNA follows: TGTGCCAGCAGTTTCGGGACTAGCGTCTATACGCAGTATTTT. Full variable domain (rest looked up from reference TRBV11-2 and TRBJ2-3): EAGVAQSPRYKIIEKRQSVAFWCNPISGHATLYWYQQILGQGPKLLIQFQNNGVVDDSQLPKDRFSAERLKGVDSTLKIQPAKLEDSAVYLCASSFGTSVYTQYFGPGTRLTVL.

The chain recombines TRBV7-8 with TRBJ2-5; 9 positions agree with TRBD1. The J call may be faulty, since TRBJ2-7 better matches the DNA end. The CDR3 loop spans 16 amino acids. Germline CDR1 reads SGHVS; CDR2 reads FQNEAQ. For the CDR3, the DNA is TGTGCCAGCGGCATCTCCGTCCGGGACAGGGTAGGCGAGCAGTACTTC. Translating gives CASGISVRDRVGEQYF.